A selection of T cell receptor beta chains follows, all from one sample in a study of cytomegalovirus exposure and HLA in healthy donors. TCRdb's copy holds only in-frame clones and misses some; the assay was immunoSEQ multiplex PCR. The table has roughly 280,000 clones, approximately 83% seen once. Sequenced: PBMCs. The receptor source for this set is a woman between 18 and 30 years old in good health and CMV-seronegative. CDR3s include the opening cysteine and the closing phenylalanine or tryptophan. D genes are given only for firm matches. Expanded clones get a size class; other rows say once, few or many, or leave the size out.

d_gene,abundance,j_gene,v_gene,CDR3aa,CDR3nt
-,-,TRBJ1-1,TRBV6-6,CASSKEGMNTEAFF,TGTGCCAGCAGTAAGGAGGGGATGAACACTGAAGCTTTCTTT
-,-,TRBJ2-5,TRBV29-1,CSVIARQETQYF,TGCAGCGTCATAGCGCGCCAAGAGACCCAGTACTTC
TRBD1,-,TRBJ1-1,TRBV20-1,CSANARGQAFF,TGCAGTGCTAATGCGAGGGGGCAGGCTTTCTTT
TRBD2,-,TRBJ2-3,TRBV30,CAWKAGGGTQYF,TGTGCCTGGAAAGCGGGAGGAGGTACGCAGTATTTT
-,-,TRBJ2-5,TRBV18,CASSPQSSQETQYF,TGTGCCAGCTCACCACAGTCCAGTCAAGAGACCCAGTACTTC
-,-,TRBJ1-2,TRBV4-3,CASSQDQEGDYGYTF,TGCGCCAGCAGCCAAGATCAGGAAGGGGACTATGGCTACACCTTC
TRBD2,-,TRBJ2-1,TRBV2,CASSEASGGISEQFF,TGTGCCAGCAGTGAGGCTAGCGGGGGGATAAGTGAGCAGTTCTTC
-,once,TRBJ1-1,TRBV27,CASSPKVQGIRMTEAFF,TGTGCCAGCAGTCCGAAAGTTCAGGGTATTCGGATGACTGAAGCTTTCTTT
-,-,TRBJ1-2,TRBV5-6,CASSPWRAHLGYTF,TGTGCCAGCAGCCCGTGGAGGGCCCACCTTGGCTACACCTTC
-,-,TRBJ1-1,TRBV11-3,CASSLRGRGTEAFF,TGTGCCAGCAGCTTACGGGGGCGGGGGACTGAAGCTTTCTTT